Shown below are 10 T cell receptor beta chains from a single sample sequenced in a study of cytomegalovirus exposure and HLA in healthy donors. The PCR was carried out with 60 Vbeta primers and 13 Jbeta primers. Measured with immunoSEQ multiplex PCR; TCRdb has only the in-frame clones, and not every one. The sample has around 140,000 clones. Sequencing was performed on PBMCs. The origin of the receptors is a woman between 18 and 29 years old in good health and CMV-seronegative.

The CDR3 DNA sequence: TGTGCCAGCAGCTTGGAGGGGCGCACTGAAGCTTTCTTT. Residues: CASSLEGRTEAFF. The rearrangement joins TRBV5-5 to TRBJ1-1; D is perhaps TRBD1 (5 bases). Germline CDR1 reads SGHKS; CDR2 reads YYEKEE (reference sequence). The CDR3 is 13 amino acids. Trimming stripped 0 bases from V and 4 bases from J, with 7 bases between.

CDR3 sequence reads: CASSLSSTSGRADTQYF. The CDR3 nucleotides read TGTGCCAGCAGCTTGTCCTCGACTAGCGGGAGGGCCGATACGCAGTATTTT. The rearrangement joins TRBV5-6 to TRBJ2-3; 14 bases map to TRBD2. The CDR3 is made up of 17 amino acids. The germline V gene has CDR1 SGHDT and CDR2 YYEEEE. J was trimmed by 6 bases and V by 1 base; bases with no gene match: 7.

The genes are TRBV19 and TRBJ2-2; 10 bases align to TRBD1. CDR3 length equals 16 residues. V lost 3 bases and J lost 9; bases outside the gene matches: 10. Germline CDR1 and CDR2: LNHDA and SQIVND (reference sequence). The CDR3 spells CASSIPPGQGWRELFF. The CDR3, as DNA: TGTGCCAGTAGTATCCCCCCGGGACAGGGGTGGCGGGAGCTGTTTTTT.

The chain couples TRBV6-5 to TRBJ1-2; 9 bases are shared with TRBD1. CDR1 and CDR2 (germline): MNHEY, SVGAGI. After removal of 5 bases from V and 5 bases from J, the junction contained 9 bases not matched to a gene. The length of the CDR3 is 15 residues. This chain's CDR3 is CASSPGFGQGYGYTF. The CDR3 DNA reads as TGTGCCAGCAGTCCCGGTTTCGGACAGGGGTATGGCTACACCTTC.

Here the CDR3 DNA reads TGCGCCAGCAATGGTTATCTAGCGAGCGGGGAGCTGTTTTTT. Encoded protein: CASNGYLASGELFF. This sequence joins TRBV5-1 and TRBJ2-2; D possibly corresponds to TRBD2 (6 bases). Trimming cost V 6 bases and J 7 bases, with 16 bases left between them. The CDR3 extends over 14 amino acids. From germline, CDR1 is SGHRS and CDR2 YFSETQ.

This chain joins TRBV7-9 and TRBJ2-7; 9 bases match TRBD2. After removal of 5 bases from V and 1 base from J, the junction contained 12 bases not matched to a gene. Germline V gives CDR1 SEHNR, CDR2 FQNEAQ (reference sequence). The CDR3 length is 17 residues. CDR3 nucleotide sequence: TGTGCCAGCAGCCCCCCCCGGTCTAGCGGGGAGTCCTACGAGCAGTACTTC. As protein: CASSPPRSSGESYEQYF.

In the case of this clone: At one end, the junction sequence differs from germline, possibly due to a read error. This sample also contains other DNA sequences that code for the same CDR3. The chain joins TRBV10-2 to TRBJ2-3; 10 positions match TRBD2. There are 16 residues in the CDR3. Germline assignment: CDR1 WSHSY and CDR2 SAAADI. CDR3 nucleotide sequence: TGCGCTAGCAAAAGAGGACTAGCGGAGCGCACAGATACGCAGTATTTT. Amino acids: CASKRGLAERTDTQYF.

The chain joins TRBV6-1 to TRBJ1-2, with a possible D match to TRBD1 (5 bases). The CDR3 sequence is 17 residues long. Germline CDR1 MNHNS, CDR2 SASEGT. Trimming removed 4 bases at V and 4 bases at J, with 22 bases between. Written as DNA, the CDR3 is TGTGCCAGCAGTGCCTATTTGCCGGGACTCAACCCCTATGGCTACACCTTC. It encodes CASSAYLPGLNPYGYTF.

Here the CDR3 reads CASSLAAGGTDTQYF. In DNA, the CDR3 is TGTGCCAGCAGCTTAGCTGCGGGAGGCACAGATACGCAGTATTTT. The chain is built from TRBV11-2 and TRBJ2-3; the match to TRBD2 covers 7 bases. This CDR3 is built from 15 residues. Germline assignment: CDR1 SGHAT and CDR2 FQNNGV. After removal of 1 base from V and 1 base from J, the junction contained 2 bases not matched to a gene.

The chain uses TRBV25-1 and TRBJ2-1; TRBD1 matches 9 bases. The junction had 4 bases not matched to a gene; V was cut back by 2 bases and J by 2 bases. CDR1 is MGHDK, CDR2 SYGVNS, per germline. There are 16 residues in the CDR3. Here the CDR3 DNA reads TGTGCCAGCAGTGAAAGGGGACAGGGTACCTACAATGAGCAGTTCTTC. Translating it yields CASSERGQGTYNEQFF.